This TCR beta chain was identified in a study of CXCR3-negative and CXCR3-positive naive CD8 T cells. Study observations and caveats: Most assays used freshly isolated PBMCs, as cryopreservation partially reduced CXCR3. CXCR3-negative and CXCR3-positive naive cells shared comparable TRBV-TRBJ usage, but memory cells did not. Higher TRB CDR3 hydrophobicity marked CXCR3-positive naive cells relative to CXCR3-negative naive cells.

The authors prepared UMI-labeled TRB cDNA libraries by 5' RACE. TCRdb re-analyzed the 5' RACE reads; it lists each CDR3 protein once, without DNA. This table holds about 92,000 distinct CDR3 sequences. This CDR3 spans 14 amino acids. CDR1 and CDR2 (germline): SEHNR, FQNEAQ (reference sequence). Concerning this clonotype itself: Its matching antigen is unknown.

The receptor's source is a human donor in good health. Some clones in this sample may be carry-over from other donors' samples. The sequencing sample was made of naive CXCR3- CD8+ T cells from blood. Sample subset: CD45RO-CCR7+CD27+CD95- naive CD8+ T cells lacking CXCR3 (TNR3-). This chain joins TRBV7-9 and TRBJ2-5; the D gene TCRdb calls, TRBD1, cannot be checked with no DNA. The CDR3 reads CASSQTGGLETQYF. Variable domain in full (rest from reference TRBV7-9 and TRBJ2-5): DTGVSQNPRHKITKRGQNVTFRCDPISEHNRLYWYRQTLGQGPEFLTYFQNEAQLEKSRLLSDRFSAERPKGSFSTLEIQRTEQGDSAMYLCASSQTGGLETQYFGPGTRLLVL.